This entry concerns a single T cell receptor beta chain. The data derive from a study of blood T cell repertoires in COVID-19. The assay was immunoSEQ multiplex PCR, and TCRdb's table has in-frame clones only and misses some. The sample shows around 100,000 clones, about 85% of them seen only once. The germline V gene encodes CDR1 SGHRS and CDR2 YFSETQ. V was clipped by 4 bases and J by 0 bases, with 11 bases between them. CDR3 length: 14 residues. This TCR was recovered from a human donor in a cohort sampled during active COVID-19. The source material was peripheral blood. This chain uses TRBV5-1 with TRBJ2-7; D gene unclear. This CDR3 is CASSPLTNSYEQYF. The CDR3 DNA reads TGCGCCAGCAGCCCCCTAACTAACTCCTACGAGCAGTACTTC.